The sequence of this T cell receptor (beta chain) was determined in a study of beta chain features in type 1 diabetes. General study findings and limits: Moderately but significantly shorter TCRB CDR3s were found in Type 1 diabetes patients in all four CD4+ subsets.

TCRB transcripts that were expressed got sequenced, as all of the isolated RNA had been reverse transcribed. Sequencing was performed with immunoSEQ multiplex PCR; in TCRdb, only in-frame clones are kept and a portion is missing. The sample lists around 260,000 clones; 24% were seen once. Details on this clone: What it binds is not known.

Germline values: CDR1 SEHNR, CDR2 FQNEAQ (reference sequence). Germline trimming cut 5 bases from V and 2 bases from J; bases unmatched to any gene: 5. The CDR3 extends over 15 amino acids. The sequence derives from a woman in her 30s with type 1 diabetes. Material for sequencing was naive CD4+ T cells from blood. V usage is TRBV7-9 and J usage is TRBJ2-7, with 11 bases fitting TRBD2. The CDR3 sequence: CASSTLAGAAYEQYF. In DNA, the CDR3 is TGTGCCAGCAGCACACTAGCGGGAGCAGCCTACGAGCAGTACTTC.